This is a list of T cell receptor beta chains from one sample in a study of CD8 T cells in Susac syndrome. TCRdb reprocessed the immunoSEQ multiplex PCR reads with MiXCR, giving one entry per CDR3 protein. The sample holds about 240,000 distinct CDR3 sequences, approximately 95% seen once. The specimen sequenced was CD4+ T cells from PBMCs. The receptors come from a human donor with Susac syndrome. The CDR3 runs from the conserved cysteine through the conserved F or W. Fields, in order: CDR3 DNA, CDR3 protein, J gene, clone size, V gene, D gene. D genes are given only for firm matches. The size field is filled for only some rows; it gives once, few, many or a size class.

CDR3 DNA: TGTGCCAGCAGTTTTGGCCCCAACAATGAGCAGTTCTTC
CDR3 protein: CASSFGPNNEQFF
J gene: TRBJ2-1
clone size: NA
V gene: TRBV27
D gene: NA

CDR3 DNA: TGCAGCGTTTCTCGGGGACCCTACGAGCAGTACTTC
CDR3 protein: CSVSRGPYEQYF
J gene: TRBJ2-7
clone size: NA
V gene: TRBV29-1
D gene: NA

CDR3 DNA: TGCAGCCCCTTCCAGCCGAACACTGAAGCTTTCTTT
CDR3 protein: CSPFQPNTEAFF
J gene: TRBJ1-1
clone size: NA
V gene: TRBV29-1
D gene: NA

CDR3 DNA: TGTGCCAGCAGTTTAAATCGACGGAGGGCCTACGAGCAGTACTTC
CDR3 protein: CASSLNRRRAYEQYF
J gene: TRBJ2-7
clone size: NA
V gene: TRBV28
D gene: NA

CDR3 DNA: TGTGCCTGGAGTGGAGGGAACACCGGGGAGCTGTTTTTT
CDR3 protein: CAWSGGNTGELFF
J gene: TRBJ2-2
clone size: NA
V gene: TRBV30
D gene: NA

CDR3 DNA: TGCAGCGTGCGACCTCAGGGGGGTGCCTACGAGCAGTACTTC
CDR3 protein: CSVRPQGGAYEQYF
J gene: TRBJ2-7
clone size: NA
V gene: TRBV29-1
D gene: NA

CDR3 DNA: TGTGCCAGTAGTCGAACAGGGGCTGATGGCTACACCTTC
CDR3 protein: CASSRTGADGYTF
J gene: TRBJ1-2
clone size: once
V gene: TRBV19
D gene: TRBD1

CDR3 DNA: TGTGCCAGCAGCGTAGAGGTGATATCGGAAAAACTGTTTTTT
CDR3 protein: CASSVEVISEKLFF
J gene: TRBJ1-4
clone size: NA
V gene: TRBV9
D gene: NA

CDR3 DNA: TGTGCCAGCAGCCAAGGGACTAGCGACTACGAGCAGTACTTC
CDR3 protein: CASSQGTSDYEQYF
J gene: TRBJ2-7
clone size: NA
V gene: TRBV3-1
D gene: TRBD2

CDR3 DNA: TGTGCCTGGTATGGGACAGGGAGCGAAAAACTGTTTTTT
CDR3 protein: CAWYGTGSEKLFF
J gene: TRBJ1-4
clone size: NA
V gene: TRBV30
D gene: TRBD1

CDR3 DNA: TGTGCCAGCAGCGGGGGGACTTCGCTTTCCTACGAGCAGTACTTC
CDR3 protein: CASSGGTSLSYEQYF
J gene: TRBJ2-7
clone size: NA
V gene: TRBV3-1
D gene: NA

CDR3 DNA: TGTGCTAGTGCCCCCCTCCTACAGGGAGGGGGAGGATATGGCTACACCTTC
CDR3 protein: CASAPLLQGGGGYGYTF
J gene: TRBJ1-2
clone size: once
V gene: TRBV12-5
D gene: NA

CDR3 DNA: TGTGCCAGCAGCCCACTTCCTACAGGGTGGGTCACTGAAGCTTTCTTT
CDR3 protein: CASSPLPTGWVTEAFF
J gene: TRBJ1-1
clone size: NA
V gene: TRBV12-3/TRBV12-4
D gene: NA

CDR3 DNA: TGCAGCGTCCCCCCGGGACTAGCGAACTACAATGAGCAGTTCTTC
CDR3 protein: CSVPPGLANYNEQFF
J gene: TRBJ2-1
clone size: NA
V gene: TRBV29-1
D gene: TRBD2

CDR3 DNA: TGTGCCAGCAGGCTAGCGGGAGGATCCGTAAATGAGCAGTTCTTC
CDR3 protein: CASRLAGGSVNEQFF
J gene: TRBJ2-1
clone size: NA
V gene: TRBV28
D gene: TRBD2

CDR3 DNA: TGTGCCAGCAGTTTAGTCCATGGGACTGTGTATGGCTACACCTTC
CDR3 protein: CASSLVHGTVYGYTF
J gene: TRBJ1-2
clone size: NA
V gene: TRBV28
D gene: NA

CDR3 DNA: TGTGCCAGCAGCGACCTTGGGACTAGCGGTCTTCTTGACACCGGGGAGCTGTTTTTT
CDR3 protein: CASSDLGTSGLLDTGELFF
J gene: TRBJ2-2
clone size: NA
V gene: TRBV25-1
D gene: TRBD2

CDR3 DNA: TGCAGCGTTGTTGCCTCCACAGATACGCAGTATTTT
CDR3 protein: CSVVASTDTQYF
J gene: TRBJ2-3
clone size: NA
V gene: TRBV29-1
D gene: NA

CDR3 DNA: TGTGCCACAACCCCCGGAACAGGGTTAGCCTACAATGAGCAGTTCTTC
CDR3 protein: CATTPGTGLAYNEQFF
J gene: TRBJ2-1
clone size: NA
V gene: TRBV24-1
D gene: NA

CDR3 DNA: TGCAGTGCTAGAAGGGTAGATACGCAGTATTTT
CDR3 protein: CSARRVDTQYF
J gene: TRBJ2-3
clone size: NA
V gene: TRBV20-1
D gene: NA

CDR3 DNA: TGTGCCAGCTCACCACCGAGCCTCCGGGAGGATGGCTACACCTTC
CDR3 protein: CASSPPSLREDGYTF
J gene: TRBJ1-2
clone size: NA
V gene: TRBV18
D gene: NA

CDR3 DNA: TGTGCCGGAGGGTCCGGGGATCTCAGCAATCAGCCCCAGCATTTT
CDR3 protein: CAGGSGDLSNQPQHF
J gene: TRBJ1-5
clone size: NA
V gene: TRBV19
D gene: NA

CDR3 DNA: TGTGCTAGCACCACCGGGACAGGGGTTCAAGAGACCCAGTACTTC
CDR3 protein: CASTTGTGVQETQYF
J gene: TRBJ2-5
clone size: NA
V gene: TRBV7-7
D gene: TRBD1

CDR3 DNA: TGTGCCAGCAGCTTAAGTCCAGCGGGAAGTCAAGAGACCCAGTACTTC
CDR3 protein: CASSLSPAGSQETQYF
J gene: TRBJ2-5
clone size: NA
V gene: TRBV7-3
D gene: TRBD2

CDR3 DNA: TGTGCCAGCAGCCAGCAAAACATTCAGTACTTC
CDR3 protein: CASSQQNIQYF
J gene: TRBJ2-4
clone size: NA
V gene: TRBV3-1
D gene: NA

CDR3 DNA: TGTGCCAGCAGCTTAAACTTGGGAAACACCATATATTTT
CDR3 protein: CASSLNLGNTIYF
J gene: TRBJ1-3
clone size: NA
V gene: TRBV25-1
D gene: NA

CDR3 DNA: TGTGCCTACCGGGACAGGGCCACCAACCACTATGGCTACACCTTC
CDR3 protein: CAYRDRATNHYGYTF
J gene: TRBJ1-2
clone size: NA
V gene: TRBV30
D gene: TRBD1

CDR3 DNA: TGTGCCAGCAGCCAAGAGTTCCTAGCGGTCTTAGGGGAGCAGTACTTC
CDR3 protein: CASSQEFLAVLGEQYF
J gene: TRBJ2-7
clone size: NA
V gene: TRBV4-2
D gene: TRBD2

CDR3 DNA: TGTGCCAGCAGTTACCGCGCTACAAGAGGTAGCTCCTACGAGCAGTACTTC
CDR3 protein: CASSYRATRGSSYEQYF
J gene: TRBJ2-7
clone size: NA
V gene: TRBV6-5
D gene: NA

CDR3 DNA: TGTGCCAGCATCAAGGACAGGAACACTGAAGCTTTCTTT
CDR3 protein: CASIKDRNTEAFF
J gene: TRBJ1-1
clone size: NA
V gene: TRBV12-3/TRBV12-4
D gene: NA

CDR3 DNA: TGCGCCAGCAGCTACCCGACAGGGCGGGAGACCCAGTACTTC
CDR3 protein: CASSYPTGRETQYF
J gene: TRBJ2-5
clone size: NA
V gene: TRBV5-1
D gene: TRBD1

CDR3 DNA: TGCGCCAGCAGCTCGCCGGGCCTCTACGAGCAGTACTTC
CDR3 protein: CASSSPGLYEQYF
J gene: TRBJ2-7
clone size: NA
V gene: TRBV5-1
D gene: NA

CDR3 DNA: TGTGCCAGCAGTGGACAGGAGGATCAGCCCCAGCATTTT
CDR3 protein: CASSGQEDQPQHF
J gene: TRBJ1-5
clone size: NA
V gene: TRBV2
D gene: NA

CDR3 DNA: TGTGCCAGCAGCACGGACAGAAGAAATGAAAAACTGTTTTTT
CDR3 protein: CASSTDRRNEKLFF
J gene: TRBJ1-4
clone size: NA
V gene: TRBV3-1
D gene: NA

CDR3 DNA: TGTGCCAGCAGCCAAGATATGGGCTCCATAAGCAATCAGCCCCAGCATTTT
CDR3 protein: CASSQDMGSISNQPQHF
J gene: TRBJ1-5
clone size: NA
V gene: TRBV3-1
D gene: NA

CDR3 DNA: TGCAGCGTTGTGGACAGGGGGGCCAATCAGCCCCAGCATTTT
CDR3 protein: CSVVDRGANQPQHF
J gene: TRBJ1-5
clone size: NA
V gene: TRBV29-1
D gene: TRBD1

CDR3 DNA: TGCGCCAGCAGCCATCGAAAGGGGCTAGGCACAGATACGCAGTATTTT
CDR3 protein: CASSHRKGLGTDTQYF
J gene: TRBJ2-3
clone size: NA
V gene: TRBV4-1
D gene: NA

CDR3 DNA: TGTGCCAGCTCACAAACAGCGATTGGAAACACCATATATTTT
CDR3 protein: CASSQTAIGNTIYF
J gene: TRBJ1-3
clone size: NA
V gene: TRBV18
D gene: NA

CDR3 DNA: TGCAGTGCAACCCCCGACGGGGGCTACACCTTC
CDR3 protein: CSATPDGGYTF
J gene: TRBJ1-2
clone size: once
V gene: TRBV20-1
D gene: NA

CDR3 DNA: TGTGCCAGCAGTTTCACAGGGCAGGGGTTGGGCTATGGCTACACCTTC
CDR3 protein: CASSFTGQGLGYGYTF
J gene: TRBJ1-2
clone size: NA
V gene: TRBV12-3/TRBV12-4
D gene: NA

CDR3 DNA: TGTGCCAGCAGCCCATTAGGGCAGTTCTTC
CDR3 protein: CASSPLGQFF
J gene: TRBJ2-1
clone size: NA
V gene: TRBV28
D gene: NA

CDR3 DNA: TGTGCCCGGGGCCGCGAAGATACGCAGTATTTT
CDR3 protein: CARGREDTQYF
J gene: TRBJ2-3
clone size: NA
V gene: TRBV2
D gene: NA

CDR3 DNA: TGTGCCACCAGTGACCCTAAGGGGGGCCGTGAGCTGTTTTTT
CDR3 protein: CATSDPKGGRELFF
J gene: TRBJ2-2
clone size: NA
V gene: TRBV24-1
D gene: NA

CDR3 DNA: TGTGCCAGCTCACCCCCGGATGTGGGGATCGGCAATCAGCCCCAGCATTTT
CDR3 protein: CASSPPDVGIGNQPQHF
J gene: TRBJ1-5
clone size: NA
V gene: TRBV18
D gene: NA

CDR3 DNA: TGCGCCAGCAGCCCCGGACAGACTTCAACTAATGAAAAACTGTTTTTT
CDR3 protein: CASSPGQTSTNEKLFF
J gene: TRBJ1-4
clone size: NA
V gene: TRBV5-1
D gene: NA

CDR3 DNA: TGCAGCGTGGTGCGGGGGGCAGGGTACACTGAAGCTTTCTTT
CDR3 protein: CSVVRGAGYTEAFF
J gene: TRBJ1-1
clone size: NA
V gene: TRBV29-1
D gene: NA